This T cell receptor (beta chain) was identified during a study of T-cell reconstitution after alpha-beta-depleted transplantation in children (dated by TCRdb to 2016 to 2018). In terms of the full investigation: Using TCR repertoire profiling, the study quantitatively followed how T-cell immune reconstitution unfolded in children after TCRalphabeta/CD19-depleted allogeneic hematopoietic cell transplantation. What the research found in general, with its limitations: The apparently early recovery of alphabetaT-cell counts about two months after transplant reportedly depended on only several hundred rapidly expanded clones that came from non-depleted graft cells. In some patients, the high TCRbeta diversity seen at day 60 was put down to recipient T cells and intrathymic progenitors that had survived conditioning. The frequencies of hyperexpanded clones fell over the following months, and after one year, T-cell counts and TCRbeta diversity were mostly attributed to newly produced T cells.

This clonotype was seen a few times. This receptor's antigen is unknown. The sample holds no much larger clone one base away, and base qualities are not on file. Measured from the cysteine to the phenylalanine, the CDR3 is 13 residues long. Only the CDR3 DNA is retained, 39 bases long and in frame from the first base. Deletion took 0 bases off V and 6 bases off J, with a span of 9 bases between the germline ends. Sequences SGHRS (CDR1) and YFSETQ (CDR2) are obtained from the germline V gene. This specimen's treatment or condition label, per the study, means: allogeneic hematopoietic cell transplantation with graft depleted of TCRalphabeta T cells and CD19 B cells. Transplant recipients were children who received TCRalphabeta/CD19-depleted allogeneic hematopoietic cell grafts. The protocol used for the library was PCR. For sequencing, an Illumina HiSeq 2500 was employed. TCR library preparation used molecular barcoding, with unique molecular identifiers applied to normalize quantification of the TCRbeta repertoire. TCRdb ran its own pipeline on the public reads, namely fastp trimming at Q25 and MiXCR clone calling, and kept in-frame beta chains. Each entry merges the rows of one CDR3 protein and shows their most common DNA and genes. The sample includes around 100,000 distinct CDR3 sequences, with about a tenth observed a single time. Under 35% of the sample goes to the ten largest clones.

The chain links TRBV5-1 with TRBJ1-2; D gene: possibly TRBD1, on 6 matching bases. Here the sequenced sample was PBMCs, taken before TCRalphabeta/CD19-depleted stem cell transplant. The sequence was obtained from a boy between 2 and 10 years old with acute lymphoblastic leukemia, due to receive a stem cell transplant. At the DNA level, the sequence is TGCGCCAGCAGCTTGGACAGGGCCAATGGCTACACCTTC. Translated, it reads CASSLDRANGYTF.